This T cell receptor beta chain is from a study of T cells in localized non-small cell lung cancer. TCRdb keeps only in-frame clones here, not all; method: immunoSEQ multiplex PCR. The sample shows about 700 clones, roughly 38% of them seen only once. Germline CDR1 is MNHGY and CDR2 is SAAAGT. CDR3 length: 12 residues. Trimming took 7 bases from V and 0 from J, leaving 4 bases between them. Study observations and caveats: A raised T cell density in blood coincided with lengthier overall survival. Uninvolved adjacent lung had more T cell clonality than any other tissue, topping tumor.

Relative to its sample, this clone is large. What it recognizes is unknown. This TCR derives from a man between 40 and 75 years old with stage II lung adenocarcinoma. The source material was normal lung tissue next to the tumor, sampled before any cancer treatment. The genes are TRBV6-8 and TRBJ1-5; D ambiguous. This CDR3 reads CASTTSNQPQHF. The DNA of the CDR3 is TGTGCCAGCACTACTAGCAATCAGCCCCAGCATTTT.